These 21 T cell receptor beta chains were sequenced from one sample in a study of early T cells in non-severe SARS-CoV-2 infection. TCRdb redid the calling of the 5' RACE reads with MiXCR, one entry per CDR3 protein. The profile shows tens of thousands of distinct CDR3 sequences, 5.9% of them singletons. Here the sequenced sample was whole blood, taken at baseline. All receptors come from an adult who was a healthcare worker with PCR-confirmed SARS-CoV-2 infection or an uninfected control (not recorded which).

This clonotype was seen many times. This chain joins TRBV28 and TRBJ1-2, with D tentatively TRBD1 (6 bases). Germline V gene sequence: CDR1 MDHEN, CDR2 SYDVKM. This CDR3 is built from 13 residues. V dropped 5 bases and J dropped 4 bases, with 11 bases sitting between them. In DNA, the CDR3 is TGTGCCAGCAGTATTACAGGGTCCTATGGCTACACCTTC. Translated, it gives CASSITGSYGYTF.

This clonotype has ten or more counts. J is TRBJ2-5 and V is TRBV12-3 or TRBV12-4, with 7 bases that match TRBD1. The CDR3 runs to 18 residues. V dropped 6 bases and J dropped 1; count of bases not matched to a gene: 17. For the CDR3, the DNA is TGTGCCAGCAGCCCAGGCCTGAGTGACAGGGATTCCCAAGAGACCCAGTACTTC. Its translation: CASSPGLSDRDSQETQYF.

This clonotype was seen only a few times. The V and J genes are TRBV28 and TRBJ2-1; TRBD2 matches 9 bases. Trimming at V came to 4 bases and at J to 7 bases, leaving 14 bases not matched to a gene. The CDR3 has 17 residues. Germline assignment: CDR1 MDHEN and CDR2 SYDVKM. The CDR3 nucleotides read TGTGCCAGCAGTTCCCCACTAGCGGGCCTGGGGGGTAATGAGCAGTTCTTC. Amino acid sequence: CASSSPLAGLGGNEQFF.

This clonotype was detected many times. This sequence joins TRBV29-1 and TRBJ2-5; 7 bases align to TRBD1. V dropped 4 bases and J dropped 5; count of bases not matched to a gene: 7. CDR1 is SQVTM and CDR2 is ANQGSEA in the germline V gene. CDR3 size: 13 residues. CDR3 coding DNA: TGCAGCGTTGCTTACAGGGGTTTGGAGACCCAGTACTTC. This codes for CSVAYRGLETQYF.

This clonotype was observed at least ten times. The rearrangement links TRBV4-1 to TRBJ1-4; 8 bases agree with TRBD1. Germline lookup yields CDR1 MGHRA and CDR2 YSYEKL. The CDR3 spans 16 residues. V was pared by 0 bases and J by 5 bases, with 5 bases of the junction left unmatched. The CDR3 sequence: CASSQDPQGGNEKLFF. For the CDR3, the DNA is TGCGCCAGCAGCCAAGATCCACAGGGGGGGAATGAAAAACTGTTTTTT.

This clonotype was recorded many times. The V call is TRBV11-2, the J call TRBJ2-1, with unresolved D. In germline, CDR1 is SGHAT, CDR2 FQNNGV. Trimming removed 3 bases from V and 2 bases from J, with 8 bases in between. This CDR3 comprises 14 residues. CDR3 sequence reads: CASSFSGPYNEQFF. The CDR3 DNA is TGTGCCAGCAGCTTCTCAGGACCCTACAATGAGCAGTTCTTC.

This clonotype was seen only a few times. The V and J genes are TRBV20-1 and TRBJ2-5, with unresolved D. The CDR3 has 13 residues. The V end lost 1 base, the J end lost 1 base, and 7 bases lay between the germline ends. Germline CDR1 and CDR2: DFQATT and SNEGSKA (reference sequence). CDR3 loop: CSARGSFQETQYF. CDR3 in DNA: TGCAGTGCTAGAGGGAGCTTCCAAGAGACCCAGTACTTC.

This clonotype was recorded at least ten times. V is TRBV3-1 and J is TRBJ2-7; TRBD1 might be the D (6 bases). The V end lost 5 bases, the J end lost 1 base, and 15 bases lay between the germline ends. Germline assignment: CDR1 LGHDT and CDR2 YNNKEL (reference sequence). The CDR3 contains 15 residues. CDR3 protein: CASSYRQVRSYEQYF. The DNA for the CDR3 is TGTGCCAGCAGCTACAGACAGGTTCGGTCCTACGAGCAGTACTTC.

The table lists this clonotype with a few counts. The chain couples TRBV7-2 to TRBJ2-7, with 7 positions matching TRBD1. This CDR3 comprises 15 residues. With V trimmed by 2 bases and J by 2 bases, 6 bases remained unmatched. CDR1 and CDR2 from the germline V gene are SGHTA and FQGNSA. In nucleotides, the CDR3 is TGTGCCAGCAGCTTAACCGGGACAGCACCCTACGAGCAGTACTTC. Protein sequence: CASSLTGTAPYEQYF.

Details on this clonotype: One end of the junction is discordant with germline, which a read error may explain. The chain employs TRBV20-1 and TRBJ1-3, with a weak D call TRBD1 (6 bases). The CDR3 runs to 15 residues. CDR1 and CDR2 from the germline V gene are DFQATT and SNEGSKA (reference sequence). The CDR3 loop is CSVRELQGSGNTIYF. In DNA, the CDR3 is TGCAGTGTTAGAGAGTTACAGGGTTCCGGAAACACCATATATTTT.

This chain connects TRBV10-3 to TRBJ1-5; a weak D match, TRBD1 (5 bases). Germline assignment: CDR1 ENHRY and CDR2 SYGVKD. Trimming shortened V by 5 bases and J by 3 bases, and 11 bases separated the two germline ends. The CDR3 is 14 amino acids. This CDR3 reads CAISTDSLNQPQHF. DNA for the CDR3: TGTGCCATCAGTACAGACAGCCTCAATCAGCCCCAGCATTTT.

Concerning this clonotype: A read error may explain this, as a much larger clone is one base away. It is likely a read error, because the conserved phenylalanine at the end of the CDR3 is missing. This chain connects TRBV13 to TRBJ2-7, with D possibly being TRBD2 (6 bases). This CDR3 is built from 14 residues. CDR1 PRHDT and CDR2 FYEKMQ come from the germline V gene (reference sequence). Trimming took off 5 bases at V and 3 bases at J, with 14 bases between the two ends. CDR3: CASSRRAGLYEQYS. In nucleotides, the CDR3 is TGTGCCAGCAGCAGACGAGCGGGCCTCTACGAGCAGTACTCC.

This clonotype was seen repeatedly, ten times or more. The chain joins TRBV20-1 to TRBJ2-1; 11 bases match TRBD2. With 1 base clipped from V and 7 bases from J, the junction kept 9 bases outside the gene matches. CDR1 and CDR2 (germline): DFQATT, SNEGSKA (reference sequence). The CDR3 runs to 16 residues. CDR3 DNA sequence: TGCAGTGCTAGAGCAGCTGGACTAGCGGGCAGGAATGAGCAGTTCTTC. The encoded protein is CSARAAGLAGRNEQFF.

This clonotype was found many times. The chain links TRBV4-2 to TRBJ2-3; 8 bases align to TRBD2. The CDR3 runs 15 residues. Germline assignment: CDR1 LGHNA and CDR2 YNFKEQ. V shed 6 bases, J shed 2 bases, and the junction held 7 bases outside the gene matches. The CDR3 here is CASRGSGSLTDTQYF. DNA of the CDR3: TGTGCCAGCAGAGGGAGCGGGAGTCTCACAGATACGCAGTATTTT.

This clonotype has at least ten counts. This chain links TRBV28 with TRBJ2-3, with TRBD2 matching over 12 bases. The trim removed 2 bases at V and 4 bases at J, leaving 10 bases unmatched. CDR1 is MDHEN, CDR2 SYDVKM, per germline. CDR3 length: 18 amino acids. For the CDR3, the DNA is TGTGCCAGCAGTTTAGAGGAACTAGCGGGAGGAAACGCAGATACGCAGTATTTT. It yields the protein CASSLEELAGGNADTQYF.

This clonotype was recorded many times. The chain links TRBV4-1 to TRBJ2-5, with TRBD2 matching 8 bases. Germline V gene lookup returns CDR1 MGHRA and CDR2 YSYEKL. CDR3 size: 15 residues. V shed 2 bases and J 3 bases; nucleotides not matched to a gene: 5. CDR3 bases: TGCGCCAGCAGCCAAACCGGGACTAGTAAAGAGACCCAGTACTTC. This translates into CASSQTGTSKETQYF.

This clonotype was seen ten or more times. The chain is built from TRBV20-1 and TRBJ2-1; D call uncertain. The V and J ends lost 4 bases and 0 bases respectively, with 7 bases between them. CDR3 length: 13 residues. The germline CDR1 and CDR2 sequences are DFQATT and SNEGSKA (reference sequence). The CDR3 region has the DNA TGCAGTGCTATAGTCCTCTCCTACAATGAGCAGTTCTTC. Translating gives CSAIVLSYNEQFF.

This clonotype was seen a few times. This rearrangement joins TRBV6-2 or TRBV6-3 to TRBJ2-7; tentative D call: TRBD2 (5 bases). The CDR3 consists of 13 residues. Germline-derived CDR1 and CDR2 are MNHEY and SVGEGT. V lost 5 bases and J lost 0, with 8 bases in between. CDR3 bases: TGTGCCAGCAGTCGGACTGACTCCTACGAGCAGTACTTC. Protein: CASSRTDSYEQYF.

At least ten counts were recorded for this clonotype. The CDR3 DNA follows: TGTGCCAGTAGTCCAGCAGGGTTATATGGCTACACCTTC. Encoded protein: CASSPAGLYGYTF. The chain combines TRBV19 with TRBJ1-2; TRBD1 is a possible D gene (5 bases). The V and J ends lost 5 bases and 5 bases respectively, with 12 bases between them. The CDR3 has 13 residues. The germline CDR1 and CDR2 sequences are LNHDA and SQIVND (reference sequence).

This clonotype occurred many times. The rearrangement links TRBV3-1 to TRBJ1-2, with D possibly TRBD1 on 5 matching bases. The CDR3 runs 15 residues. Trimming shortened V by 3 bases and J by 2 bases, and 13 bases separated the two germline ends. Per germline, CDR1 LGHDT and CDR2 YNNKEL (reference sequence). CDR3 sequence: CASSHAGRRNYGYTF. The CDR3 DNA follows: TGTGCCAGCAGCCACGCGGGACGGAGGAACTATGGCTACACCTTC. The full variable domain, in which reference TRBV3-1 and TRBJ1-2 provide the parts outside the CDR3, is DTAVSQTPKYLVTQMGNDKSIKCEQNLGHDTMYWYKQDSKKFLKIMFSYNNKELIINETVPNRFSPKSPDKAHLNLHINSLELGDSAVYFCASSHAGRRNYGYTFGSGTRLTVV.

This clonotype was recorded many times. The chain has TRBV27 and TRBJ2-3; TRBD2 matches at 12 bases. Germline CDR1 is MNHEY and CDR2 is SMNVEV (reference sequence). The J segment lost 4 bases and the V segment lost 5 bases, leaving 10 bases of the junction unmatched. The CDR3 covers 17 residues. In nucleotides, the CDR3 is TGTGCCAGCAGTCAAACTTCGACTAGCGGGAGACCAGATACGCAGTATTTT. This sequence encodes CASSQTSTSGRPDTQYF.